Reported below is one T cell receptor beta chain. This entry comes from a study of blood T cell repertoires in COVID-19. Across the whole study: COVID-19 samples collected from the United States, Italy and Spain covered acute and convalescent phases. Sources were T cells, B-cell-depleted T cells, or PBMCs; the material itself was cDNA or gDNA.

Authors' methods: Estimates of nucleated cell counts were drawn from the amplification of reference gene primers. Clones were read by immunoSEQ multiplex PCR, and TCRdb kept only the in-frame ones, dropping some. V, J and clone size are taken as reported in that table, and D and trimming were inferred from the DNA itself. The sample yields some 130,000 clones, roughly 79% seen once. The CDR3 runs to 14 residues. After removal of 4 bases from V and 6 bases from J, the junction contained 5 bases not matched to a gene. Germline assignment: CDR1 MGHRA and CDR2 YSYEKL. The chain employs TRBV4-1 and TRBJ2-3, with TRBD2 matching 9 bases. The source is a human donor in a cohort sampled during active COVID-19. The specimen was peripheral blood. CDR3 region: CASSLGLARDTQYF. CDR3 coding DNA: TGCGCCAGCAGCCTCGGACTAGCGCGGGATACGCAGTATTTT.